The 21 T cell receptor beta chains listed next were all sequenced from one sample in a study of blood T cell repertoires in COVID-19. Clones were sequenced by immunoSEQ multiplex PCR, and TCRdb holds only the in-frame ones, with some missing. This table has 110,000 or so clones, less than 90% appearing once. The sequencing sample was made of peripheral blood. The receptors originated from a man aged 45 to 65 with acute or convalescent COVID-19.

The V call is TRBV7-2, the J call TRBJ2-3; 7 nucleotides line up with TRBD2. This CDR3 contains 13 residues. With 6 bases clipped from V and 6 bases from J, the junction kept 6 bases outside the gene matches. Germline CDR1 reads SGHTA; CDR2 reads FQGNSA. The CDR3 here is CASSATSVDTQYF. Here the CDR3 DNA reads TGTGCCAGCAGTGCTACTAGCGTGGATACGCAGTATTTT. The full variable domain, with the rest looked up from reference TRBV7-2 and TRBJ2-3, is GAGVSQSPSNKVTEKGKDVELRCDPISGHTALYWYRQSLGQGLEFLIYFQGNSAPDKSGLPSDRFSAERTGGSVSTLTIQRTQQEDSAVYLCASSATSVDTQYFGPGTRLTVL.

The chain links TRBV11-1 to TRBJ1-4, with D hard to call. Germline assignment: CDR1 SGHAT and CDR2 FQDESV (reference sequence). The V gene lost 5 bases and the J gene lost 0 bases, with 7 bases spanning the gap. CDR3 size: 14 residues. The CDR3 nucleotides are TGTGCCAGCAGCGAGATTGCAACTAATGAAAAACTGTTTTTT. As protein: CASSEIATNEKLFF. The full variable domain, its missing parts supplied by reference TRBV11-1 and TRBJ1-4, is EAEVAQSPRYKITEKSQAVAFWCDPISGHATLYWYRQILGQGPELLVQFQDESVVDDSQLPKDRFSAERLKGVDSTLKIQPAELGDSAMYLCASSEIATNEKLFFGSGTQLSVL.

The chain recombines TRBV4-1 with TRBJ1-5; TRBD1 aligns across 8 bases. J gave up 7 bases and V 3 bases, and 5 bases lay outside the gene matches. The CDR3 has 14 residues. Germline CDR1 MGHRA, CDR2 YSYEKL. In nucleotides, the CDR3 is TGCGCCAGCAGCCAGCACAGGGGGGACCAGCCCCAGCATTTT. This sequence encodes CASSQHRGDQPQHF.

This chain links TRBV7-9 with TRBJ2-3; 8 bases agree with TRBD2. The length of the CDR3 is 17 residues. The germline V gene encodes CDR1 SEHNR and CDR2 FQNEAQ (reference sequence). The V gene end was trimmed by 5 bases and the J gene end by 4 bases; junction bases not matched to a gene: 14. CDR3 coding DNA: TGTGCCAGCAGCGCGTGGTCCAGCGGGAGATACGCAGATACGCAGTATTTT. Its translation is CASSAWSSGRYADTQYF.

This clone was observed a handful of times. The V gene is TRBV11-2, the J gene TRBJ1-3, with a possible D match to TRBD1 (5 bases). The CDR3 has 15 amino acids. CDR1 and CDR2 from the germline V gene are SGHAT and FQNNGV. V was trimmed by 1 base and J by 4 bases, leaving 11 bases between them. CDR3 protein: CASSLAGGAGNTIYF. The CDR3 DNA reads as TGTGCCAGCAGCTTAGCCGGGGGAGCGGGAAACACCATATATTTT. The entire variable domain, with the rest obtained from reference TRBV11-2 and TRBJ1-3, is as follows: EAGVAQSPRYKIIEKRQSVAFWCNPISGHATLYWYQQILGQGPKLLIQFQNNGVVDDSQLPKDRFSAERLKGVDSTLKIQPAKLEDSAVYLCASSLAGGAGNTIYFGEGSWLTVV.

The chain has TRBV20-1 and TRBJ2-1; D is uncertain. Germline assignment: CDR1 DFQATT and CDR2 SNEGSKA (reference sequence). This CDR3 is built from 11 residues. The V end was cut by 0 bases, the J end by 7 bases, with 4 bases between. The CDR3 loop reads CSARDTNEQFF. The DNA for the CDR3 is TGCAGTGCTAGAGATACTAATGAGCAGTTCTTC.

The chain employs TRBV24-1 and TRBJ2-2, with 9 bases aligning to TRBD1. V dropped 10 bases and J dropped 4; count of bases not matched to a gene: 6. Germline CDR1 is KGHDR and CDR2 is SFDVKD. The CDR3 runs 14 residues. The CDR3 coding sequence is TGTGCCACGAGCGGGACAGGGCGCACCGGGGAGCTGTTTTTT. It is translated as CATSGTGRTGELFF.

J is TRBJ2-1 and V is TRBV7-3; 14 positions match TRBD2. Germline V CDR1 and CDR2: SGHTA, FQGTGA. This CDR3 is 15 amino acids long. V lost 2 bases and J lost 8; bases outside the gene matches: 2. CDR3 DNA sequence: TGTGCCAGCAGCTTAGGGACTAGCGGGGGCGATGAGCAGTTCTTC. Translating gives CASSLGTSGGDEQFF.

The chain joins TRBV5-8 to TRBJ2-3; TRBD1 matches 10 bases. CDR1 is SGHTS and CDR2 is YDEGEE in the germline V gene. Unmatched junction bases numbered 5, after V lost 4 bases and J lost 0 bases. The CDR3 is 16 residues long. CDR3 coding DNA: TGTGCCAGCAGCAGCGGGACAGGGGAAAGCACAGATACGCAGTATTTT. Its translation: CASSSGTGESTDTQYF.

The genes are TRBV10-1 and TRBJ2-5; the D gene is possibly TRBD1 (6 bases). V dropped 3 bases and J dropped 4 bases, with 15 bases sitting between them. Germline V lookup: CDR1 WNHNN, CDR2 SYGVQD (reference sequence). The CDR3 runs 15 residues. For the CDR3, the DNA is TGCGCCAGCAGTGACCGAGGACAAGGGGGAGAGACCCAGTACTTC. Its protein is CASSDRGQGGETQYF.

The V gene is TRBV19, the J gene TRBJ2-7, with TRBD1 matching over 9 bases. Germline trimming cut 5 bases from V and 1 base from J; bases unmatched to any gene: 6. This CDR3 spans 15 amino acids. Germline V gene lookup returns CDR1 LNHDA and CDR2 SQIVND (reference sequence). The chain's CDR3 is CASSAGTGLSYEQYF. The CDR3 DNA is TGTGCCAGTAGTGCCGGGACAGGGTTATCCTACGAGCAGTACTTC. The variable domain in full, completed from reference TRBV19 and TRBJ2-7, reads DGGITQSPKYLFRKEGQNVTLSCEQNLNHDAMYWYRQDPGQGLRLIYYSQIVNDFQKGDIAEGYSVSREKKESFPLTVTSAQKNPTAFYLCASSAGTGLSYEQYFGPGTRLTVT.

The CDR3 protein is CSASRDSPENTIYF. CDR3 in DNA: TGCAGTGCTAGTCGGGACAGCCCCGAAAACACCATATATTTT. The chain employs TRBV20-1 and TRBJ1-3; TRBD1 matches at 7 bases. Looked up from germline, CDR1 is DFQATT and CDR2 is SNEGSKA (reference sequence). V shed 3 bases, J shed 6 bases, and the junction held 8 bases outside the gene matches. The CDR3 is 14 amino acids.

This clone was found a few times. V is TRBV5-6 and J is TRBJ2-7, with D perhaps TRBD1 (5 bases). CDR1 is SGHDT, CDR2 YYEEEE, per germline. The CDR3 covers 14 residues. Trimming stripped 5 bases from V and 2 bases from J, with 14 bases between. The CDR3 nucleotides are TGTGCCAGCAGGTCTGACAGAACTCCCTACGAGCAGTACTTC. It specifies CASRSDRTPYEQYF.

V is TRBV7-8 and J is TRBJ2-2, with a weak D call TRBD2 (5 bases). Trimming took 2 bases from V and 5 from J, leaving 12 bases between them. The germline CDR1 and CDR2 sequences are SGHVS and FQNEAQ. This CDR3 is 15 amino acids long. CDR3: CASSLTRRGTGELFF. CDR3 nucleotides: TGTGCCAGCAGCTTAACGAGACGAGGGACCGGGGAGCTGTTTTTT.

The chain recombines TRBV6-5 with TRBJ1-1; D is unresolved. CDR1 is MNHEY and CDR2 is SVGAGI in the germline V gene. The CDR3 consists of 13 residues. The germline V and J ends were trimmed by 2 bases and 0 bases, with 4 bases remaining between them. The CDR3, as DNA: TGTGCCAGCAGTTACCAGATGAACACTGAAGCTTTCTTT. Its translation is CASSYQMNTEAFF.

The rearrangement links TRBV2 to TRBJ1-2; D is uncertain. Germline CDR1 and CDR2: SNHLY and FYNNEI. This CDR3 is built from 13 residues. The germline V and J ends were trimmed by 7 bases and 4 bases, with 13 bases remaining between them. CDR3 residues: CASNQGSGYGYTF. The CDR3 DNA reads TGTGCCAGCAACCAAGGATCGGGCTATGGCTACACCTTC.

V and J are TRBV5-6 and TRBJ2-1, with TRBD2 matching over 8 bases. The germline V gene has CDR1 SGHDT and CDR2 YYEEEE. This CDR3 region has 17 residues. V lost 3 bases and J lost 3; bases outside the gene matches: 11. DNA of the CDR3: TGTGCCAGCAGCTCACTGGCCGGGGGGGTCGGCTACAATGAGCAGTTCTTC. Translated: CASSSLAGGVGYNEQFF.

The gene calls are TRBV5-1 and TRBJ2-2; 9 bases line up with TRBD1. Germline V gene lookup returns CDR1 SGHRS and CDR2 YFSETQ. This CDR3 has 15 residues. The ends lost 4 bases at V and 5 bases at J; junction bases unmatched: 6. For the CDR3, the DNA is TGCGCCAGCAGCACCCGGGACAGGGAAACCGGGGAGCTGTTTTTT. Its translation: CASSTRDRETGELFF. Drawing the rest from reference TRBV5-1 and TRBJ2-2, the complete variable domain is KAGVTQTPRYLIKTRGQQVTLSCSPISGHRSVSWYQQTPGQGLQFLFEYFSETQRNKGNFPGRFSGRQFSNSRSEMNVSTLELGDSALYLCASSTRDRETGELFFGEGSRLTVL.

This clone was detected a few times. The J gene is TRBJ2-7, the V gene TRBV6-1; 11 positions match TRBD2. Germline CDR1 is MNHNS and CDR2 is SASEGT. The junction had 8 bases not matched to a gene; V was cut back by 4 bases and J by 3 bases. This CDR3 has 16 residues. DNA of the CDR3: TGTGCCAGCAGTGCAGGATCGGGACTAGCGGTCTACGAGCAGTACTTC. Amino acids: CASSAGSGLAVYEQYF.

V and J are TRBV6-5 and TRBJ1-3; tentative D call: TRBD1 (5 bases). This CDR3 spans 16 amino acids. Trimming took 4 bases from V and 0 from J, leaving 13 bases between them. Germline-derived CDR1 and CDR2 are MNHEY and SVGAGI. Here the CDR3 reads CASSSAPGRSGNTIYF. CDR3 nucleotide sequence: TGTGCCAGCAGTTCGGCGCCAGGGCGCTCTGGAAACACCATATATTTT.

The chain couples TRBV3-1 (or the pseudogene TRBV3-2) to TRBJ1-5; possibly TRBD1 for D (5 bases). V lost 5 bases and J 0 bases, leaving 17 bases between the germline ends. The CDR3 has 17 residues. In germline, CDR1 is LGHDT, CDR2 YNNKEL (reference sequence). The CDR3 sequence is CASSLRGRGYSNQPQHF. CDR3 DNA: TGTGCCAGCAGCTTGAGAGGAAGGGGCTATAGCAATCAGCCCCAGCATTTT.